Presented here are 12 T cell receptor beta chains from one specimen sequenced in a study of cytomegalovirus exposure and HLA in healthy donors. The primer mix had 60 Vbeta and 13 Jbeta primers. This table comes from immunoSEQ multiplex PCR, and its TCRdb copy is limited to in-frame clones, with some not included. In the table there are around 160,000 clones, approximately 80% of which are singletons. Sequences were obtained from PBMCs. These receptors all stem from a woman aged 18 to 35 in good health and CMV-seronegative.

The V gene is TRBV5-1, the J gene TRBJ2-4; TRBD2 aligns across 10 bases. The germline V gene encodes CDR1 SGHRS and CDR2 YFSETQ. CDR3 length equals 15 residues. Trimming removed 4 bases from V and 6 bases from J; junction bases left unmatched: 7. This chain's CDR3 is CASSRGTSAANIQYF. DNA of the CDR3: TGCGCCAGCAGCCGAGGGACTAGCGCGGCAAACATTCAGTACTTC.

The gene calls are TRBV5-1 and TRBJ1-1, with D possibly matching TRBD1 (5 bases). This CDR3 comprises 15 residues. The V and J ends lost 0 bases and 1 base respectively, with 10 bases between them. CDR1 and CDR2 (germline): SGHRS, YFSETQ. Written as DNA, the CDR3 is TGCGCCAGCAGCTTGGGTACAGGATGGAACACTGAAGCTTTCTTT. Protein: CASSLGTGWNTEAFF.

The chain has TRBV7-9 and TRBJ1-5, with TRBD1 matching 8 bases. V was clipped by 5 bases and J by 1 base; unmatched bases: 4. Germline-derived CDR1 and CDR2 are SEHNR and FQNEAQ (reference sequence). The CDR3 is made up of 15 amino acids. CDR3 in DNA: TGTGCCAGCAGCAAAGGGACAGGCAGCAATCAGCCCCAGCATTTT. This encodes CASSKGTGSNQPQHF.

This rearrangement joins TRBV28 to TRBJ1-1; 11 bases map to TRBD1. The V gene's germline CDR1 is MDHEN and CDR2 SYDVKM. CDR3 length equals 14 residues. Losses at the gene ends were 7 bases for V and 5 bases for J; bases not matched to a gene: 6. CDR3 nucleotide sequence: TGTGCCAGCACCCGGACAGGGGGCGGGACTGAAGCTTTCTTT. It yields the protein CASTRTGGGTEAFF.

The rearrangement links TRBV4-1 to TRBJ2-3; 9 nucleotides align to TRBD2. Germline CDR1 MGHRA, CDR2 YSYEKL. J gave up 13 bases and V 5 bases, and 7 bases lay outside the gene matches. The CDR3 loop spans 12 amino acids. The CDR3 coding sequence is TGCGCCAGCAGCGGGCGGGAGGGAGGGGAGTATTTT. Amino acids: CASSGREGGEYF.

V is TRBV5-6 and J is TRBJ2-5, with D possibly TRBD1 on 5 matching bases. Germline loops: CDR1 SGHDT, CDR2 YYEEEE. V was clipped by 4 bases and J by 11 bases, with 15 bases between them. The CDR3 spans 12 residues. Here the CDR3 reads CASSLGLGAQYF. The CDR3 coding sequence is TGTGCCAGCAGCCTGGGGCTAGGGGCTCAGTACTTC. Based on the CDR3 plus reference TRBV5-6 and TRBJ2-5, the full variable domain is DAGVTQSPTHLIKTRGQQVTLRCSPKSGHDTVSWYQQALGQGPQFIFQYYEEEERQRGNFPDRFSGHQFPNYSSELNVNALLLGDSALYLCASSLGLGAQYFGPGTRLLVL.

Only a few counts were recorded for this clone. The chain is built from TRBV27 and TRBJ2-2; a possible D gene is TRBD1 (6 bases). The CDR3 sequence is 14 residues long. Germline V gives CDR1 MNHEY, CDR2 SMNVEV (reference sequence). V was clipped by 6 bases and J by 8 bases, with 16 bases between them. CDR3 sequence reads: CASRWTALGGELFF. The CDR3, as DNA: TGTGCCAGCAGGTGGACAGCTTTAGGTGGGGAGCTGTTTTTT.

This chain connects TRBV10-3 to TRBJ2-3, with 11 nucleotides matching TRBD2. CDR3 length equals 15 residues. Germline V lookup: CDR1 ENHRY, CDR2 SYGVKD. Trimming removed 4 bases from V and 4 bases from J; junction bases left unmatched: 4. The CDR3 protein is CAISGSGGASDTQYF. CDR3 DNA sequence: TGTGCCATCAGTGGTAGCGGGGGGGCCTCAGATACGCAGTATTTT.

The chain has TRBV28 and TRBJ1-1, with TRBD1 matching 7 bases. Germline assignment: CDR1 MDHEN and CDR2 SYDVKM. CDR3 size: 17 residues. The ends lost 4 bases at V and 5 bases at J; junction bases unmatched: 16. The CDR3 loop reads CASSSSRTGIRKTEAFF. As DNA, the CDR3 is TGTGCCAGCAGTTCATCCCGGACAGGAATTAGGAAGACTGAAGCTTTCTTT.

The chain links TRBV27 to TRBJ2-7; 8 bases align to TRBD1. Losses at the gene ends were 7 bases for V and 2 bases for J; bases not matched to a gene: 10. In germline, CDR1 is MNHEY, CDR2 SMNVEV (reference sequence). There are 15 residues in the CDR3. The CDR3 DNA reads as TGTGCCAGCATTAATGGGACAGGTACACCCTACGAGCAGTACTTC. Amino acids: CASINGTGTPYEQYF.

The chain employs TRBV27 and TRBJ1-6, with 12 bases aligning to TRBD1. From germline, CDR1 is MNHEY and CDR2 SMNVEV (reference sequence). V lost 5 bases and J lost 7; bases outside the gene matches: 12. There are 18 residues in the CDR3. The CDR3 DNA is TGTGCCAGCAGTGTCTCTCCGGGACAGGGGGCTACGAATTCACCCCTCCACTTT. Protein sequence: CASSVSPGQGATNSPLHF.

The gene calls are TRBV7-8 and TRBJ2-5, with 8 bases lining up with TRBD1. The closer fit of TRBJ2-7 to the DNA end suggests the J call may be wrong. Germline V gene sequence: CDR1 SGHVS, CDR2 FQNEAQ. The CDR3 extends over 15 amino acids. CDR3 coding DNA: TGTGCCAGCAGCTTTTGGGACAGGAGCTCCTACGAGCAGTACTTC. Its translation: CASSFWDRSSYEQYF.